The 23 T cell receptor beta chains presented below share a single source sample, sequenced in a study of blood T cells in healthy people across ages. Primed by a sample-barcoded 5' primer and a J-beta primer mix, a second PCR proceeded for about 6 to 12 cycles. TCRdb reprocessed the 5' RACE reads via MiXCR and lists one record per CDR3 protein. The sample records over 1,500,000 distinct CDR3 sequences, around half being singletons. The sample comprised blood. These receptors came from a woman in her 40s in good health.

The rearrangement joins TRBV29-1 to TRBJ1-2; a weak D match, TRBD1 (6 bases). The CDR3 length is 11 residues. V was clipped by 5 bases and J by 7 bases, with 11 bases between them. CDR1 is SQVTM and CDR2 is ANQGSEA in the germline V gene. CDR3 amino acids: CSVYRAGGYTF. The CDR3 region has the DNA TGCAGCGTTTACAGGGCGGGTGGCTACACCTTC.

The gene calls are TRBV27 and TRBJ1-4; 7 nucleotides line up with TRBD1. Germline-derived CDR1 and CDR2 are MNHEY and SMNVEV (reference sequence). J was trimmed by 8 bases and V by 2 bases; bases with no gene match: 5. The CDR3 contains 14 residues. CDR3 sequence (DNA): TGTGCCAGCAGTTTAATCGACAGGGACGAAAAACTGTTTTTT. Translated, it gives CASSLIDRDEKLFF. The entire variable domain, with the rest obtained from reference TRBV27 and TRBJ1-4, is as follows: EAQVTQNPRYLITVTGKKLTVTCSQNMNHEYMSWYRQDPGLGLRQIYYSMNVEVTDKGDVPEGYKVSRKEKRNFPLILESPSPNQTSLYFCASSLIDRDEKLFFGSGTQLSVL.

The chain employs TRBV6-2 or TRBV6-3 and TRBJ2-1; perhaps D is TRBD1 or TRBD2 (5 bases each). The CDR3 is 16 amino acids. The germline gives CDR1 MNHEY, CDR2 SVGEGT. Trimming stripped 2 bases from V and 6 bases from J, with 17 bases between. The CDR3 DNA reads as TGTGCCAGCAGTTACGGGAAAGGGACGGTCTGCAATGAGCAGTTCTTC. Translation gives CASSYGKGTVCNEQFF.

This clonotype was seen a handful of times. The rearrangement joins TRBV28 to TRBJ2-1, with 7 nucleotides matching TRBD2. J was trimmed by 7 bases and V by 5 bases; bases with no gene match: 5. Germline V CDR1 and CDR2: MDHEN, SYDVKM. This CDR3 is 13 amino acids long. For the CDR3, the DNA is TGTGCCAGCAGTCTAACACTAGCGAATGAGCAGTTCTTC. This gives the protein CASSLTLANEQFF.

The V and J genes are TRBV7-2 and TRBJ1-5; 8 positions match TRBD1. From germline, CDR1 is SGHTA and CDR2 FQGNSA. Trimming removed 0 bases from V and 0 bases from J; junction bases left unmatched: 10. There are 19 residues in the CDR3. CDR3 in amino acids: CASSLAATGVVYSNQPQHF. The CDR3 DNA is TGTGCCAGCAGCTTAGCGGCGACAGGGGTGGTGTATAGCAATCAGCCCCAGCATTTT.

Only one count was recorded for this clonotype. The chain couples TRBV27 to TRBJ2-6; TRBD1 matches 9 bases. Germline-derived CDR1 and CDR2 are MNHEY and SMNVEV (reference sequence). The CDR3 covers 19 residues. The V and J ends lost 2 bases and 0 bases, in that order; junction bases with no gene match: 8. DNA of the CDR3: TGTGCCAGCAGTTTACGTCCGGACAGGGGTTCCTCTGGGGCCAACGTCCTGACTTTC. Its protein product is CASSLRPDRGSSGANVLTF.

The CDR3 DNA is TGTGCCAGCAGTGAACAGTGGGAGGGGACTGAAGCTTTCTTT. It yields the protein CASSEQWEGTEAFF. The chain couples TRBV6-1 to TRBJ1-1; D is perhaps TRBD1 (5 bases). The CDR3 is 14 residues long. Germline V gene lookup returns CDR1 MNHNS and CDR2 SASEGT. V was shortened by 2 bases and J by 5 bases, with 12 bases between the two germline ends.

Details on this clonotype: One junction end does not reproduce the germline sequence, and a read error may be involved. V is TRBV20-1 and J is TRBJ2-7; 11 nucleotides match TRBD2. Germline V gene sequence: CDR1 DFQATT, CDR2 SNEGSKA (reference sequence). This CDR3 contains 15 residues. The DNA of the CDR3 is TGCAGTGCTAGAGATTTAGCGGGGGGGTCCTACGAGCGGTACTTC. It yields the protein CSARDLAGGSYERYF.

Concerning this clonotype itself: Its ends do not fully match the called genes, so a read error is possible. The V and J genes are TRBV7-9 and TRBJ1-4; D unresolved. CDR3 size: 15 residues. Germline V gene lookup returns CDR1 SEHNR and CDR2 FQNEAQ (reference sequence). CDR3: CTSSFYADYNEKLFF. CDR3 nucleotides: TGTACCAGCAGCTTTTACGCTGATTATAATGAAAAACTGTTTTTT. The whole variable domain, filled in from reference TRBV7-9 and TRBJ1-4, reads DTGVSQNPRHKITKRGQNVTFRCDPISEHNRLYWYRQTLGQGPEFLTYFQNEAQLEKSRLLSDRFSAERPKGSFSTLEIQRTEQGDSAMYLCTSSFYADYNEKLFFGSGTQLSVL.

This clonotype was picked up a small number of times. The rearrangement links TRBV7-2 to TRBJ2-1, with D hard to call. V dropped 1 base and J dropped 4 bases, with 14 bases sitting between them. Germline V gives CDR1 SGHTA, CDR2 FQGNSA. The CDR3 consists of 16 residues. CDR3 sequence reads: CASSLDALGRYNEQFF. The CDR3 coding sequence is TGTGCCAGCAGCTTAGATGCGTTAGGGCGTTACAATGAGCAGTTCTTC.

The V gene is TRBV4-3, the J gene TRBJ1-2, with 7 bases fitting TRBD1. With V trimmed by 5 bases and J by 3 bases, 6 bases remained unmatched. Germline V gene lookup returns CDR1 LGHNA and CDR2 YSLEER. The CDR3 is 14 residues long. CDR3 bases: TGCGCCAGCAGCTCCAAGGGACAGTACTATGGCTACACCTTC. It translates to CASSSKGQYYGYTF.

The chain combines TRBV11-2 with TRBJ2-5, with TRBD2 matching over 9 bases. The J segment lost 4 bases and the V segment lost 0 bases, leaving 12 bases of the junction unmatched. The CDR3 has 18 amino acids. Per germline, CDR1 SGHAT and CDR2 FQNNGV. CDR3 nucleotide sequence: TGTGCCAGCAGCTTAGATTTCGCTGGGAGCGGGGGGCCAGAGACCCAGTACTTC. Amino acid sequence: CASSLDFAGSGGPETQYF.

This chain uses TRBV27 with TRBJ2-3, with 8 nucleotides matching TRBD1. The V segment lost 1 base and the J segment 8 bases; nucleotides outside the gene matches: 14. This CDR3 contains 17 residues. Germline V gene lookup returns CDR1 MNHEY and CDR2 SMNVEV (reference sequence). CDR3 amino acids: CASSLWGQGASAGTQYF. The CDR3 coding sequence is TGTGCCAGCAGTTTATGGGGCCAGGGGGCATCTGCAGGTACGCAGTATTTT.

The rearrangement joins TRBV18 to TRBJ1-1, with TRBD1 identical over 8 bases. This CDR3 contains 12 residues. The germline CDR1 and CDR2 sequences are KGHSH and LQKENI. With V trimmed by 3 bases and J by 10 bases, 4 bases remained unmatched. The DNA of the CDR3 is TGTGCCAGCTCACCGGACAGGGAGAGAGCTTTCTTT. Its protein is CASSPDRERAFF.

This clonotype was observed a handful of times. CDR3 DNA: TGTGCCAGCAGCCCGGGCGGGTCAGGGGAGGATTCAGATACGCAGTATTTT. Translating it yields CASSPGGSGEDSDTQYF. V gene TRBV4-2 combines with J gene TRBJ2-3; the D call may be TRBD1 or TRBD2 (6 bases each). V was cut by 4 bases and J by 4 bases, with 21 bases left in between. Germline V lookup: CDR1 LGHNA, CDR2 YNFKEQ. This CDR3 has 17 residues.

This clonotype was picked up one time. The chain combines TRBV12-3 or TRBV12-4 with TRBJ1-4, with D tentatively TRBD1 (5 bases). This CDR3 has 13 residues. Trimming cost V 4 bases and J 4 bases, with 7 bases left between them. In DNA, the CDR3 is TGTGCCAGCAGTTGGGGCAGTAATGAAAAACTGTTTTTT. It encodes CASSWGSNEKLFF.

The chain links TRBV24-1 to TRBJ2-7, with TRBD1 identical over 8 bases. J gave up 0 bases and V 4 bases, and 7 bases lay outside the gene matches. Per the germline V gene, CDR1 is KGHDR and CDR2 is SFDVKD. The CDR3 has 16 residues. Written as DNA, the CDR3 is TGTGCCACCAGTGACGGAGCCGGGACAGGCTCCTACGAGCAGTACTTC. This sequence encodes CATSDGAGTGSYEQYF.

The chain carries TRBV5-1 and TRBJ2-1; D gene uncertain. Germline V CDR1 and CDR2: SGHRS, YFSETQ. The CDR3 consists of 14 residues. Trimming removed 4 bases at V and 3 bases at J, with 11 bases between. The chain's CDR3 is CASSRTTDYNEQFF. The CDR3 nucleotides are TGCGCCAGCAGCCGTACAACGGACTACAATGAGCAGTTCTTC.

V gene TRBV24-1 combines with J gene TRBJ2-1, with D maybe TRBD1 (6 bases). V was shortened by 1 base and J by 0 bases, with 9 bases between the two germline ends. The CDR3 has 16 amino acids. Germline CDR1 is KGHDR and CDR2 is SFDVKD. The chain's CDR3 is CATSDLGGGSYNEQFF. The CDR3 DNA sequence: TGTGCCACCAGTGATTTAGGGGGTGGCTCCTACAATGAGCAGTTCTTC.

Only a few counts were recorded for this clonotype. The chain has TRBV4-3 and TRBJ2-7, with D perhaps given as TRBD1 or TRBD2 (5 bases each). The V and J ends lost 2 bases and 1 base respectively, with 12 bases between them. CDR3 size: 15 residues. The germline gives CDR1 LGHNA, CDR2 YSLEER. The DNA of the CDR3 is TGCGCCAGCAGCCAAACGTGGGACGGATCCTACGAGCAGTACTTC. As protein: CASSQTWDGSYEQYF.

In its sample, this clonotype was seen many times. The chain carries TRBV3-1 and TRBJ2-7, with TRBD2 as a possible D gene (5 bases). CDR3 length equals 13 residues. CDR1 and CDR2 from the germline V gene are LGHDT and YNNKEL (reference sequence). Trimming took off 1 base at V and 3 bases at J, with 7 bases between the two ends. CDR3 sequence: CASSQGGHYEQYF. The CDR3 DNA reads TGTGCCAGCAGCCAAGGCGGGCACTACGAGCAGTACTTC.

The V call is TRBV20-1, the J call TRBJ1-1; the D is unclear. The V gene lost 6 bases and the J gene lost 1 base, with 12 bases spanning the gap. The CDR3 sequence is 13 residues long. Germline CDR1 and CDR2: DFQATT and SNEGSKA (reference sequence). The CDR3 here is CSAPASWNTEAFF. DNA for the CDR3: TGCAGTGCCCCCGCCAGCTGGAACACTGAAGCTTTCTTT.

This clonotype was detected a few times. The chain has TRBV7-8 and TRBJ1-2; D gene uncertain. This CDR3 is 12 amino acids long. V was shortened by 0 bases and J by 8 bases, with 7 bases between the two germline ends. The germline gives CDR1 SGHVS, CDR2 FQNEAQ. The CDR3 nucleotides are TGTGCCAGCAGCTTAGCTTCGGAGGGCTACACCTTC. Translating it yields CASSLASEGYTF.